This T cell receptor beta chain is from a study of T cell responses to AZD1222 COVID-19 vaccine. The overall study: It was second doses at about 4 or about 12 weeks that were pooled.

Study-level points and caveats: Increases in Spike-specific TCR breadth and depth were seen after two AZD1222 doses. Dominant CD4 TCR responses targeted spike regions 160-218 and 743-854.

Remarks on this clone: The antigen is undetermined.

TCRdb's copy holds only in-frame clones and misses some; the assay was immunoSEQ multiplex PCR. Of 110,000 to 150,000 clones listed, 92% are singletons. The sequences come from peripheral blood, collected on day 0 of AZD1222 vaccination. The source of this sequence is an adult in good health.

The CDR3 DNA sequence: TGTGCCAGCAGCCGAACAGGGGGGGGGAGCTCTGGAAACACCATATATTTT. Translating gives CASSRTGGGSSGNTIYF. The chain joins TRBV3-1 (or the pseudogene TRBV3-2) to TRBJ1-3; 8 nucleotides match TRBD1. This CDR3 has 17 residues. The junction had 8 bases not matched to a gene; V was cut back by 4 bases and J by 0 bases. Germline-derived CDR1 and CDR2 are LGHDT and YNNKEL (reference sequence).